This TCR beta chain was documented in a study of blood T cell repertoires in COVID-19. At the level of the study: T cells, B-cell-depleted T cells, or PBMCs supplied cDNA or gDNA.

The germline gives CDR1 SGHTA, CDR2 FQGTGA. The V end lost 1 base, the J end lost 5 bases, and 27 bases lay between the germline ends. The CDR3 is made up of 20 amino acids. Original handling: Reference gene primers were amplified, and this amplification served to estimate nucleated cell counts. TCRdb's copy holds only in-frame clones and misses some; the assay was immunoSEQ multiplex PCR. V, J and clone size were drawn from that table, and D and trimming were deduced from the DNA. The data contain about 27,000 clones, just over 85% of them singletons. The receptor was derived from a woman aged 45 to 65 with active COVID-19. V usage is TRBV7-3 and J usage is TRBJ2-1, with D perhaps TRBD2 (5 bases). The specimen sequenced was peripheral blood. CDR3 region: CASSLILVDGKNPSNNEQFF. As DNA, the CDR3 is TGTGCCAGCAGCTTAATTTTGGTGGACGGGAAGAATCCCTCGAACAATGAGCAGTTCTTC.